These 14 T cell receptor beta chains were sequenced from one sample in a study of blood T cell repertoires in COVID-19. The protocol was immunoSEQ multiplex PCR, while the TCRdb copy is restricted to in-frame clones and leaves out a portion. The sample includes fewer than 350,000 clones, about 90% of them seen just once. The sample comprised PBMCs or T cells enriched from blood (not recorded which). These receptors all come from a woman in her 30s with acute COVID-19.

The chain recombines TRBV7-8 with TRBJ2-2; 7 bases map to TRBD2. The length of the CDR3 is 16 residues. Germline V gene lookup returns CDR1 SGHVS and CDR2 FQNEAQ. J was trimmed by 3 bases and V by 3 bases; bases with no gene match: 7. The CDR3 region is CASSLLGSGYTGELFF. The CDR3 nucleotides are TGTGCCAGCAGCTTGTTGGGTAGCGGGTACACCGGGGAGCTGTTTTTT.

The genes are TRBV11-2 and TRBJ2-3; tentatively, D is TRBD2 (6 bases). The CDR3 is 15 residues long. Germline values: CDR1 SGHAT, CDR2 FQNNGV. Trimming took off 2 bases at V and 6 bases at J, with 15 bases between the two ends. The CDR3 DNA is TGTGCCAGCAGCTTAACGGCGGGACGGGTGGATACGCAGTATTTT. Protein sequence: CASSLTAGRVDTQYF.

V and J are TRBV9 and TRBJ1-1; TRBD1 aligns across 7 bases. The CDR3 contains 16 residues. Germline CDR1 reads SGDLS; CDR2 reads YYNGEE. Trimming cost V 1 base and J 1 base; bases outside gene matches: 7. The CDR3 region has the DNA TGTGCCAGCAGCGTAAGTAGGGACAGTCGGAACACTGAAGCTTTCTTT. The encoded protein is CASSVSRDSRNTEAFF.

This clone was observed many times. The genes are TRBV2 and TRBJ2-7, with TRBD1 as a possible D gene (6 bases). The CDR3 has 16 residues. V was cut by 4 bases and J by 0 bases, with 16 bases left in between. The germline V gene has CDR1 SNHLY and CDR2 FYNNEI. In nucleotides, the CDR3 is TGTGCCAGCAGTGGAACAGGGTACTCTAGCTCCTACGAGCAGTACTTC. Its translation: CASSGTGYSSSYEQYF.

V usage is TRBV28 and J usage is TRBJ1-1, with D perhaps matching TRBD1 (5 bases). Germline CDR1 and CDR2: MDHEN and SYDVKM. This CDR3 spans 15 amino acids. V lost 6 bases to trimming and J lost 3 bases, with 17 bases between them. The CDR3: CASRPRQNPYTEAFF. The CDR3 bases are TGTGCCAGCAGACCCCGACAGAACCCGTACACTGAAGCTTTCTTT.

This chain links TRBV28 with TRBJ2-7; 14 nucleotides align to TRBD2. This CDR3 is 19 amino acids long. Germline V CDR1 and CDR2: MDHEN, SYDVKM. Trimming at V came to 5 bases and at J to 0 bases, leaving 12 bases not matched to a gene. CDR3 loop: CASSNPGLAGELSSYEQYF. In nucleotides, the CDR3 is TGTGCCAGCAGTAACCCGGGACTAGCGGGAGAGCTGAGCTCCTACGAGCAGTACTTC.

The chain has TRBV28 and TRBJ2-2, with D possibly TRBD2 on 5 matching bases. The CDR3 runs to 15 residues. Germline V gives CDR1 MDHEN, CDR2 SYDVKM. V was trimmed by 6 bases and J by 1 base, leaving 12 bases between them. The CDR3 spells CASRPQGRNTGELFF. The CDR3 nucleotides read TGTGCCAGCAGGCCTCAAGGGAGGAACACCGGGGAGCTGTTTTTT.

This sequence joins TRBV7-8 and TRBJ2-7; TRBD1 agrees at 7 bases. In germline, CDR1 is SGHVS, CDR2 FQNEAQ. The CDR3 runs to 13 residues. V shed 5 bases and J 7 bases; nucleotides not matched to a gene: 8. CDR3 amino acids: CASSPGQYWEQYF. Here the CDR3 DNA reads TGTGCCAGCAGCCCGGGACAGTATTGGGAGCAGTACTTC.

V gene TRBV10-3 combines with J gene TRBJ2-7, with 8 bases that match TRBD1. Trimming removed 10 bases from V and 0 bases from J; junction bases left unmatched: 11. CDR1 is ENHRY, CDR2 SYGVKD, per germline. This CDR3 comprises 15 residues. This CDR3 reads CATRETGDLSYEQYF. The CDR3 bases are TGTGCCACCCGTGAGACAGGGGACCTCTCCTACGAGCAGTACTTC.

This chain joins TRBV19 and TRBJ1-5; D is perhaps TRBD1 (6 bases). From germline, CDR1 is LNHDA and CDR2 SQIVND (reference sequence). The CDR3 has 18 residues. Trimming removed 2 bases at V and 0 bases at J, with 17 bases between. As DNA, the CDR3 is TGTGCCAGTAGTATACCAGGGGCCATACTGGATAGCAATCAGCCCCAGCATTTT. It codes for CASSIPGAILDSNQPQHF.

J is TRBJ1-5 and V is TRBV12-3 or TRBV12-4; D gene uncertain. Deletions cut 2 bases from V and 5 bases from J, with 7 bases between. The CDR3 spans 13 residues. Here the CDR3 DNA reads TGTGCCAGCAGTTTAACCCGGGATCAGCCCCAGCATTTT. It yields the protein CASSLTRDQPQHF.

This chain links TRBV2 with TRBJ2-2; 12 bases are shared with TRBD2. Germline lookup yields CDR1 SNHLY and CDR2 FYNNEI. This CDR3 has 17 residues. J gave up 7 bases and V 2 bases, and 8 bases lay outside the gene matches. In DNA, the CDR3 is TGTGCCAGCAGTGAATACCGGACTAGCGGGATTGTCGGGGAGCTGTTTTTT. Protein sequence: CASSEYRTSGIVGELFF.

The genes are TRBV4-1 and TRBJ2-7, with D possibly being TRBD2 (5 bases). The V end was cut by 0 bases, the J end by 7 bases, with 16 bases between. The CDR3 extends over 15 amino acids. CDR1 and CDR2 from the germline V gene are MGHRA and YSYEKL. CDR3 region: CASSQESGGEWEQYF. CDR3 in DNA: TGCGCCAGCAGCCAAGAGTCCGGTGGGGAGTGGGAGCAGTACTTC.

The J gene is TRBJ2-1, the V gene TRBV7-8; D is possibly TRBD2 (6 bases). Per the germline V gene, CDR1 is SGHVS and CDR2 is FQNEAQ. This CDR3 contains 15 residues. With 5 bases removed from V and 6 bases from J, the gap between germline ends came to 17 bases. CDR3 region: CASSLRDWRGNEQFF. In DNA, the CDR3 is TGTGCCAGCAGCCTCCGGGACTGGAGGGGCAATGAGCAGTTCTTC.